A selection of T cell receptor beta chains follows, all from one sample in a study of T cell responses to AZD1222 COVID-19 vaccine. Here immunoSEQ multiplex PCR was the method, and the copy in TCRdb shows in-frame clones only, minus some. The data contain 250,000 to 300,000 clones, 90% to 95% of them singletons. Sequencing was performed on peripheral blood, taken 28 days after the second AZD1222 dose. The origin of the receptors is an adult who received the AZD1222 COVID-19 vaccine. CDR3s include the opening cysteine and the closing phenylalanine or tryptophan. Each record gives: clone size, J gene, V gene, D gene, CDR3 DNA, CDR3 protein. D genes are given only for firm matches. Clone size appears in some rows only: once, few, many, or a class for an expanded clone.

>NA|TRBJ2-2|TRBV5-8|TRBD2
TGTGCCAGCAGCCTACGCGGGGGTGGCCCCGCCGGGGAGCTGTTTTTT
CASSLRGGGPAGELFF
>NA|TRBJ1-1|TRBV28|NA
TGTGCCAGCAAATTAGGGGGGCCGGAAGCTTTCTTT
CASKLGGPEAFF
>NA|TRBJ2-1|TRBV24-1|TRBD2
TGTGCCACCAGTGAACTCGGACTAGTAGGTAGGAATGAGCAGTTCTTC
CATSELGLVGRNEQFF
>NA|TRBJ1-1|TRBV2|TRBD1
TGTGCCAGCAGTGAGACAGGGGCCACTGAAGCTTTCTTT
CASSETGATEAFF
>NA|TRBJ2-7|TRBV6-5|TRBD1
TGTGCCAGCATGACAGGGAGTCGATCCTACGAGCAGTACTTC
CASMTGSRSYEQYF
>NA|TRBJ1-2|TRBV9|TRBD1
TGTGCCAGCAGCGTAGCCACAGGGGGCCCCGGCTATGGCTACACCTTC
CASSVATGGPGYGYTF
>NA|TRBJ2-2|TRBV24-1|NA
TGTGCCACCGGGAAAGCCGGGGAGAACGGGGAGCTGTTTTTT
CATGKAGENGELFF
>NA|TRBJ1-4|TRBV20-1|NA
TGCAGTGCTAGTCTAAGTGGGGATGAAAAACTGTTTTTT
CSASLSGDEKLFF
>NA|TRBJ2-3|TRBV24-1|TRBD2
TGTGCCACCACCCGGGGGGGTGACACAGATACGCAGTATTTT
CATTRGGDTDTQYF
>NA|TRBJ2-7|TRBV6-5|NA
TGTGCCAGCAGACCCAGTGGTAGCGACGAGCAGTACTTC
CASRPSGSDEQYF
>NA|TRBJ2-1|TRBV4-3|NA
TGCGCCAGCAGCCAAATTGGAGGCGGGAAAACCTACAATGAGCAGTTCTTC
CASSQIGGGKTYNEQFF
>NA|TRBJ2-7|TRBV21-1|NA
TGTGCCAGCAGCAAATCCCTAGCGGAGCAGTACTTC
CASSKSLAEQYF
>NA|TRBJ2-7|TRBV5-4|NA
TGTGCCAGCAGCTTAGGGACAAACGAGCAGTACTTC
CASSLGTNEQYF
>NA|TRBJ2-1|TRBV2|NA
TGTGCCAGCATGGGAGACCACTACAATGAGCAGTTCTTC
CASMGDHYNEQFF
>NA|TRBJ2-2|TRBV6-2/TRBV6-3|NA
TGTGCCAGCAGTTATCCCGGGGAGCTGTTTTTT
CASSYPGELFF
>NA|TRBJ2-2|TRBV6-5|NA
TGTGCCAGCAGAGACAGGAACACCGGGGAGCTGTTTTTT
CASRDRNTGELFF
>NA|TRBJ2-6|TRBV21-1|NA
TGTGCCAGCAGCAAAGGGGACAGCAGGCCCCGGTCTGGGGCCAACGTCCTGACTTTC
CASSKGDSRPRSGANVLTF
>NA|TRBJ2-7|TRBV27|NA
TGTGCCAGCAGTTTATCGGGACACCCGGTAGCCTACGAGCAGTACTTC
CASSLSGHPVAYEQYF
>NA|TRBJ1-1|TRBV12-3/TRBV12-4|NA
TGTGCCAGCAGTTTTTTATTGAACGGGGAAGCTTTCTTT
CASSFLLNGEAFF
>NA|TRBJ2-5|TRBV7-3|NA
TGTGCCAGCAGCGCCAACCACCAAGAGACCCAGTACTTC
CASSANHQETQYF
>NA|TRBJ2-5|TRBV7-2|TRBD2
TGTGCCAGCAGCCCTAGGGGGAAGCGGGAGTCGACCCAGTACTTC
CASSPRGKRESTQYF
>NA|TRBJ2-2|TRBV19|NA
TGTGCCAGTAGTTACAAAAACACCGGGGAGCTGTTTTTT
CASSYKNTGELFF
>NA|TRBJ1-5|TRBV29-1|NA
TGCAGCGTTGCACAAGGGGCCTCGGAGCCCCAGCATTTT
CSVAQGASEPQHF
>once|TRBJ2-7|TRBV10-3|NA
TGTGCCATCAGTGAGGTAGGGGCATACGAGCAGTACTTC
CAISEVGAYEQYF
>NA|TRBJ1-2|TRBV28|TRBD1
TGTGCCAGCAGGTTACAGGGGTCCTATGGCTACACCTTC
CASRLQGSYGYTF
>few|TRBJ2-2|TRBV2|TRBD2
TGTGCCAGCGGGCGGGGGTTCACCGGGGAGCTGTTTTTT
CASGRGFTGELFF
>NA|TRBJ1-3|TRBV18|TRBD1
TGTGCCAGCTCACCAGGAGGGGGCATCGGAAACACCATATATTTT
CASSPGGGIGNTIYF
>once|TRBJ1-1|TRBV5-1|NA
TGCGCCAGCAGCCCAGGAGGCGGAAGCGGAGAAGCTTTCTTT
CASSPGGGSGEAFF
>NA|TRBJ2-1|TRBV6-5|TRBD1
TGTGCCAGCAGTTTGGGGGACAGCTACAATGAGCAGTTCTTC
CASSLGDSYNEQFF
>NA|TRBJ2-5|TRBV2|NA
TGTGCCAGCAGTGAAGAAGAAGAGACCCAGTACTTC
CASSEEEETQYF
>NA|TRBJ2-5|TRBV19|NA
TGTGCCAGTAGCCCCGGGGAGACCCAGTACTTC
CASSPGETQYF
>NA|TRBJ2-2|TRBV3-1/TRBV3-2|NA
TGTGCCAGCAGCCCCAGGGGGGTTGGCACCGGGGAGCTGTTTTTT
CASSPRGVGTGELFF
>once|TRBJ1-4|TRBV14|NA
TGTGCCAGCAGTTCTGGCTTCGGGCTGTTTTTT
CASSSGFGLFF
>once|TRBJ2-7|TRBV6-5|TRBD1
TGTGCCAGCAGTTACGCGACAGGGGGGCTCGAGCAGTACTTC
CASSYATGGLEQYF
>once|TRBJ2-2|TRBV5-3|NA
TGTGCCAGAAGCAAGGCGCGGAGGAGGGGCACCGGGGAGCTGTTTTTT
CARSKARRRGTGELFF
>NA|TRBJ2-7|TRBV27|NA
TGTGCCAGCAGTCTTAAGTACGAGCAGTACTTC
CASSLKYEQYF